This T cell receptor (beta chain) was profiled in a study of blood T cell repertoires in COVID-19. The CDR3 consists of 14 residues. CDR1 is SGHTA and CDR2 is FQGNSA in the germline V gene. Trimming pared 5 bases from V and 6 bases from J, leaving 16 bases between. Generated by immunoSEQ multiplex PCR, the TCRdb table keeps only in-frame clones and is missing some. The sample has about 300,000 clones, approximately 88% seen once. The chain uses TRBV7-2 and TRBJ1-1, with D unclear. Material for sequencing was peripheral blood. The TCR sequence derives from a woman aged 25 to 39 with COVID-19, enrolled during active disease. In DNA, the CDR3 is TGTGCCAGCAGCCTCCTCATTGGGCTCTCTGAAGCTTTCTTT. This codes for CASSLLIGLSEAFF.